A single sample is the source of the 30 T cell receptor beta chains below, sequenced in a study of shared clonotypes between healthy human individuals. Naive-designated CD8 cells lacked CD45RO, were positively enriched for CCR7, and omitted terminally differentiated effector memory CD45RA+ cells. Some clones are missing from TCRdb's copy, which holds only in-frame ones; the method was immunoSEQ multiplex PCR. The sample yields about 2.1 million clones, about 92% seen once. The sample was naive CD8+ T cells from PBMCs. These receptors originate from a man aged 18 to 29 in good health. Some clones in this sample may be carry-over from other donors' samples.

The chain carries TRBV28 and TRBJ2-7; 9 bases line up with TRBD2. Germline V gives CDR1 MDHEN, CDR2 SYDVKM. V lost 2 bases, J lost 3 bases, and 11 bases stayed unmatched. The CDR3 extends over 17 amino acids. CDR3: CASSLSFGGRALYEQYF. CDR3 DNA: TGTGCCAGCAGTTTAAGTTTTGGCGGGAGGGCCCTCTACGAGCAGTACTTC.

The chain has TRBV28 and TRBJ2-5; unclear D gene. V was clipped by 7 bases and J by 4 bases, with 19 bases between them. Germline V CDR1 and CDR2: MDHEN, SYDVKM. The CDR3 length is 15 residues. The CDR3 protein is CASNPYESGGETQYF. CDR3 bases: TGTGCCAGCAACCCCTATGAGTCCGGTGGAGAGACCCAGTACTTC.

The chain carries TRBV9 and TRBJ1-1; D unresolved. CDR1 and CDR2 from the germline V gene are SGDLS and YYNGEE. V was shortened by 1 base and J by 5 bases, with 9 bases between the two germline ends. The CDR3 consists of 13 residues. The CDR3 spells CASSVQVSTEAFF. CDR3 nucleotide sequence: TGTGCCAGCAGCGTACAGGTTTCTACTGAAGCTTTCTTT.

The chain uses TRBV7-9 and TRBJ2-5; TRBD2 aligns across 13 bases. This CDR3 is 17 amino acids long. V lost 5 bases and J lost 3; bases outside the gene matches: 9. Germline V gene lookup returns CDR1 SEHNR and CDR2 FQNEAQ (reference sequence). CDR3 sequence (DNA): TGTGCCAGCAGCCCCGGGACTAGCGGGGCCTATAAAGAGACCCAGTACTTC. Encoded protein: CASSPGTSGAYKETQYF.

The rearrangement uses TRBV4-1 and TRBJ2-7, with D hard to call. CDR1 MGHRA and CDR2 YSYEKL come from the germline V gene. This CDR3 contains 14 residues. V was cut by 7 bases and J by 3 bases, with 16 bases left in between. The CDR3 loop is CASTPKIAFYEQYF. CDR3 DNA: TGCGCCAGCACACCAAAAATCGCCTTCTACGAGCAGTACTTC.

The chain is built from TRBV9 and TRBJ2-5; D is perhaps TRBD2 (7 bases). The V and J ends lost 3 bases and 5 bases respectively, with 17 bases between them. Germline V gene lookup returns CDR1 SGDLS and CDR2 YYNGEE. The CDR3 has 15 residues. The chain's CDR3 is CASSGAAGAGETQYF. The CDR3 nucleotides read TGTGCCAGCAGCGGAGCGGCGGGGGCGGGGGAGACCCAGTACTTC. The whole variable domain, remainder taken from reference TRBV9 and TRBJ2-5, is DSGVTQTPKHLITATGQRVTLRCSPRSGDLSVYWYQQSLDQGLQFLIQYYNGEERAKGNILERFSAQQFPDLHSELNLSSLELGDSALYFCASSGAAGAGETQYFGPGTRLLVL.

The chain uses TRBV7-3 and TRBJ2-1, with TRBD2 matching over 7 bases. The CDR3 loop spans 15 amino acids. V was pared by 2 bases and J by 4 bases, with 5 bases of the junction left unmatched. The germline CDR1 and CDR2 sequences are SGHTA and FQGTGA. The CDR3 loop is CASSLVSGDYNEQFF. Here the CDR3 DNA reads TGTGCCAGCAGCTTAGTAAGCGGGGATTACAATGAGCAGTTCTTC.

V is TRBV29-1 and J is TRBJ2-7, with TRBD1 matching over 9 bases. This CDR3 has 14 amino acids. Germline CDR1 and CDR2: SQVTM and ANQGSEA. The V gene end was trimmed by 7 bases and the J gene end by 0 bases; junction bases not matched to a gene: 7. CDR3 bases: TGCAGCGCACGGACAGGGGCAGGCTCCTACGAGCAGTACTTC. Translation: CSARTGAGSYEQYF.

J is TRBJ2-7 and V is TRBV7-9; 7 bases are a match to TRBD2. V was pared by 7 bases and J by 4 bases, with 10 bases of the junction left unmatched. Germline lookup yields CDR1 SEHNR and CDR2 FQNEAQ (reference sequence). The CDR3 has 14 residues. This chain's CDR3 is CASTLGGGTYEQYF. For the CDR3, the DNA is TGTGCCAGCACCCTGGGGGGGGGAACGTACGAGCAGTACTTC.

The chain carries TRBV28 and TRBJ1-1, with a tentative D call TRBD1 (5 bases). This CDR3 spans 13 amino acids. Germline loops: CDR1 MDHEN, CDR2 SYDVKM. Trimming stripped 2 bases from V and 6 bases from J, with 10 bases between. The CDR3 bases are TGTGCCAGCAGTTTAAGGGGTCCCCCTGAAGCTTTCTTT. Protein product: CASSLRGPPEAFF. Variable domain in full (rest from reference TRBV28 and TRBJ1-1): DVKVTQSSRYLVKRTGEKVFLECVQDMDHENMFWYRQDPGLGLRLIYFSYDVKMKEKGDIPEGYSVSREKKERFSLILESASTNQTSMYLCASSLRGPPEAFFGQGTRLTVV.

The chain employs TRBV15 and TRBJ2-1; D not certain. Trimming stripped 5 bases from V and 0 bases from J, with 11 bases between. Germline assignment: CDR1 LNHNV and CDR2 YYDKDF (reference sequence). The CDR3 length is 15 residues. The CDR3 nucleotides are TGTGCCACCAGCCTCAGTCCGAGCTCCTACAATGAGCAGTTCTTC. Translation: CATSLSPSSYNEQFF.

V gene TRBV4-1 combines with J gene TRBJ2-7; 13 nucleotides line up with TRBD2. With 3 bases clipped from V and 9 bases from J, the junction kept 11 bases outside the gene matches. This CDR3 is built from 16 residues. Germline V gene lookup returns CDR1 MGHRA and CDR2 YSYEKL. The CDR3 loop reads CASSHAGTSGTRGQYF. CDR3 nucleotides: TGCGCCAGCAGCCATGCAGGGACTAGCGGGACCAGGGGGCAGTACTTC.

The V call is TRBV19, the J call TRBJ1-4; D is unclear. Germline lookup yields CDR1 LNHDA and CDR2 SQIVND (reference sequence). This CDR3 spans 14 amino acids. The germline V and J ends were trimmed by 3 bases and 0 bases, with 5 bases remaining between them. CDR3 region: CASSIGTTNEKLFF. The CDR3 coding sequence is TGTGCCAGTAGTATCGGCACAACTAATGAAAAACTGTTTTTT.

The CDR3 DNA is TGTGCCAGCAGTGAATGGGTTAAGCGGGACGGGGGTGACACCATATATTTT. This codes for CASSEWVKRDGGDTIYF. The chain combines TRBV6-1 with TRBJ1-3, with a tentative D call TRBD1 (5 bases). From germline, CDR1 is MNHNS and CDR2 SASEGT. V gave up 2 bases and J gave up 8 bases, with 22 bases separating them. The CDR3 is 17 residues long.

Remarks on this clone: The identical CDR3 is also encoded by other nucleotide sequences in the sample. The rearrangement links TRBV11-2 to TRBJ2-7; D may be TRBD1 or TRBD2 (6 bases each). V lost 1 base, J lost 3 bases, and 10 bases lay in between. CDR1 is SGHAT and CDR2 is FQNNGV in the germline V gene. This CDR3 comprises 14 residues. The CDR3 spells CASSLGGGSYEQYF. The CDR3 coding sequence is TGTGCCAGCAGCTTAGGAGGGGGGAGCTACGAGCAGTACTTC.

The V call is TRBV7-9, the J call TRBJ2-1; no reliable D call. The length of the CDR3 is 16 residues. The germline CDR1 and CDR2 sequences are SEHNR and FQNEAQ (reference sequence). With 1 base removed from V and 6 bases from J, the gap between germline ends came to 16 bases. Written as DNA, the CDR3 is TGTGCCAGCAGCTTAGGGTTGGTATCCCCTCTCAATGAGCAGTTCTTC. Its protein product is CASSLGLVSPLNEQFF.

The chain joins TRBV4-3 to TRBJ2-3; either TRBD1 or TRBD2 may supply D (5 bases each). CDR3 length: 17 residues. V lost 1 base to trimming and J lost 8 bases, with 22 bases between them. Germline-derived CDR1 and CDR2 are LGHNA and YSLEER. The CDR3 loop is CASSQALQERVVGTQYF. The CDR3 DNA reads TGCGCCAGCAGCCAAGCACTACAGGAGAGGGTGGTCGGTACGCAGTATTTT.

This sequence joins TRBV13 and TRBJ2-7; 8 bases align to TRBD1. Germline values: CDR1 PRHDT, CDR2 FYEKMQ (reference sequence). V gave up 5 bases and J gave up 2 bases; unmatched junction bases: 5. The length of the CDR3 is 14 residues. The CDR3 loop is CASSPGRGPYEQYF. CDR3 DNA sequence: TGTGCCAGCAGCCCGGGCAGGGGGCCCTACGAGCAGTACTTC.

The chain employs TRBV5-1 and TRBJ2-7; either TRBD1 or TRBD2 may fit D (6 bases each). The CDR3 has 13 amino acids. The germline gives CDR1 SGHRS, CDR2 YFSETQ. V dropped 2 bases and J dropped 6 bases, with 12 bases sitting between them. The DNA of the CDR3 is TGCGCCAGCAGCTTAGGGGGGAGCAGCGAGCAGTACTTC. This sequence encodes CASSLGGSSEQYF.

CDR3 in DNA: TGTGCCAGTTGCCCGGGGCCGGACCGAGAGCCCCAGCATTTT. Protein sequence: CASCPGPDREPQHF. This chain connects TRBV19 to TRBJ1-5, with D possibly TRBD1 on 5 matching bases. The CDR3 length is 14 residues. V was shortened by 8 bases and J by 8 bases, with 19 bases between the two germline ends. From germline, CDR1 is LNHDA and CDR2 SQIVND (reference sequence).

This sequence joins TRBV19 and TRBJ1-1; D not resolved. The germline CDR1 and CDR2 sequences are LNHDA and SQIVND (reference sequence). This CDR3 comprises 11 residues. Trimming shortened V by 3 bases and J by 10 bases, and 9 bases separated the two germline ends. The CDR3 coding sequence is TGTGCCAGTAGTATCGGGTTCGGAGCTTTCTTT. Translated: CASSIGFGAFF.

The chain combines TRBV10-3 with TRBJ2-2; the match to TRBD1 covers 11 bases. The CDR3 runs 15 residues. Germline V gives CDR1 ENHRY, CDR2 SYGVKD. The ends lost 3 bases at V and 7 bases at J; junction bases unmatched: 4. The CDR3 is CAISDPGQGDGELFF. The CDR3 nucleotides are TGTGCCATCAGTGACCCGGGACAGGGGGACGGGGAGCTGTTTTTT.

This sequence joins TRBV27 and TRBJ2-1; D remains ambiguous. Trimming stripped 5 bases from V and 9 bases from J, with 14 bases between. Germline V gene sequence: CDR1 MNHEY, CDR2 SMNVEV (reference sequence). The CDR3 covers 13 residues. This CDR3 is CASSPIDMAEQFF. For the CDR3, the DNA is TGTGCCAGCAGTCCTATCGACATGGCTGAGCAGTTCTTC.

The chain recombines TRBV13 with TRBJ2-3; D is unclear. CDR1 PRHDT and CDR2 FYEKMQ come from the germline V gene (reference sequence). There are 13 residues in the CDR3. V lost 7 bases to trimming and J lost 3 bases, with 11 bases between them. CDR3 in DNA: TGTGCCAGCACCCCCCCCATAACAGATACGCAGTATTTT. Its translation: CASTPPITDTQYF.

This clone has just a few counts. This chain connects TRBV7-9 to TRBJ1-1; weak D call: TRBD1 (6 bases). This CDR3 is 14 amino acids long. Per germline, CDR1 SEHNR and CDR2 FQNEAQ (reference sequence). Trimming stripped 7 bases from V and 0 bases from J, with 12 bases between. The DNA of the CDR3 is TGTGCCAGCATGGACAGTAGGCTGAACACTGAAGCTTTCTTT. Its protein product is CASMDSRLNTEAFF. The variable domain in full, with the rest retrieved from reference TRBV7-9 and TRBJ1-1, is DTGVSQNPRHKITKRGQNVTFRCDPISEHNRLYWYRQTLGQGPEFLTYFQNEAQLEKSRLLSDRFSAERPKGSFSTLEIQRTEQGDSAMYLCASMDSRLNTEAFFGQGTRLTVV.

The V call is TRBV28, the J call TRBJ2-1; tentative D call: TRBD1 (6 bases). The CDR3 runs 14 residues. V was clipped by 8 bases and J by 14 bases, with 25 bases between them. Germline CDR1 is MDHEN and CDR2 is SYDVKM. The CDR3 sequence is CASFERANRDKKFF. The CDR3 region has the DNA TGTGCCAGCTTTGAAAGGGCGAACAGGGACAAAAAGTTCTTC.

This chain joins TRBV9 and TRBJ2-1; 8 bases match TRBD1. Germline loops: CDR1 SGDLS, CDR2 YYNGEE. V lost 2 bases, J lost 5 bases, and 6 bases stayed unmatched. There are 15 residues in the CDR3. The CDR3 region has the DNA TGTGCCAGCAGCGTCACCGGGACAGGCCACAATGAGCAGTTCTTC. This sequence encodes CASSVTGTGHNEQFF.

The J gene is TRBJ2-3, the V gene TRBV29-1; D remains unclear. The CDR3 contains 11 residues. Germline V gene data show CDR1 as SQVTM and CDR2 as ANQGSEA. Trimming cost V 3 bases and J 4 bases, with 5 bases left between them. The CDR3 here is CSVDRADTQYF. CDR3 coding DNA: TGCAGCGTTGATAGAGCAGATACGCAGTATTTT.

The rearrangement links TRBV7-2 to TRBJ2-1; 13 nucleotides line up with TRBD2. The CDR3 is made up of 17 amino acids. Unmatched junction bases numbered 10, after V lost 5 bases and J lost 6 bases. CDR1 SGHTA and CDR2 FQGNSA come from the germline V gene. Written as DNA, the CDR3 is TGTGCCAGCAGCAAAACTTGGACTAGCGGGAGATCCAATGAGCAGTTCTTC. Translating gives CASSKTWTSGRSNEQFF. The whole variable domain, filled in from reference TRBV7-2 and TRBJ2-1, reads GAGVSQSPSNKVTEKGKDVELRCDPISGHTALYWYRQSLGQGLEFLIYFQGNSAPDKSGLPSDRFSAERTGGSVSTLTIQRTQQEDSAVYLCASSKTWTSGRSNEQFFGPGTRLTVL.

The CDR3 loop is CASSAGPPLGEQYF. The CDR3, as DNA: TGCGCCAGCAGCGCGGGACCTCCCTTGGGCGAGCAGTACTTC. The V and J genes are TRBV5-1 and TRBJ2-7, with a tentative D call TRBD2 (6 bases). The CDR3 length is 14 residues. V gave up 4 bases and J gave up 6 bases, with 17 bases separating them. Germline CDR1 is SGHRS and CDR2 is YFSETQ.